This T cell receptor beta chain was observed in a study of identifying expanded T cells in peripheral blood. The repertoire was sequenced with immunoSEQ multiplex PCR; TCRdb's copy has only in-frame clones and lacks some. Of 85,000 to 100,000 clones in the sample, about 91% were seen once. This clone was found a few times. The CDR3 has 15 residues. With 3 bases clipped from V and 2 bases from J, the junction kept 5 bases outside the gene matches. Germline V CDR1 and CDR2: MDHEN, SYDVKM. The clonotype was recovered from a person aged 18 to 70 in good health. Sequencing was carried out using blood. The gene calls are TRBV28 and TRBJ2-5; TRBD1 matches at 8 bases. In DNA form, the CDR3 reads TGTGCCAGCAGTTTTCGGACAGGGAGGCAAGAGACCCAGTACTTC. Protein product: CASSFRTGRQETQYF.